These T cell receptor beta chains were read from a single sample in a study of OX40 agonist ivuxolimab in advanced cancers. TCRdb's copy holds only in-frame clones and misses some; the assay was immunoSEQ multiplex PCR. This sample has around 25,000 clones; around 90% occur once, and the top ten carry about a third. Sequencing was performed on CD4+ or CD8+ T cells sorted from blood, taken in a trial of the OX40 agonist ivuxolimab. These receptors came from an adult with an advanced solid tumor such as melanoma, head and neck, liver or kidney cancer. The CDR3 runs from the conserved cysteine through the conserved F or W. A D gene is named only where the DNA matches it firmly. Size tells how often a clone was seen (once, few, many) or the class of an expanded clone, and some rows leave it out.

.	16	TRBV6-6	TRBJ2-3	.	TGTGCCAGCAGTACCCTTTATGGGGCAAGCACAGATACGCAGTATTTT	CASSTLYGASTDTQYF
.	18	TRBV7-8	TRBJ2-2	TRBD2	TGTGCCAGCAGCACCCGACTAGCGGGGGGTCTAGGCACCGGGGAGCTGTTTTTT	CASSTRLAGGLGTGELFF
.	15	TRBV28	TRBJ1-4	TRBD1	TGTGCCAGCAGTACCCGCAGGGGGATAGGCGAAAAACTGTTTTTT	CASSTRRGIGEKLFF
once	17	TRBV19	TRBJ1-5	TRBD1	TGTGCCAGTAGTATAAAAAGGAGACAGGGAGGGGATCAGCCCCAGCATTTT	CASSIKRRQGGDQPQHF
.	15	TRBV4-1	TRBJ2-3	TRBD1	TGCGCCAGCAGCCAACCCGACAGGGATTTGGCCCGGCAGTATTTT	CASSQPDRDLARQYF
.	17	TRBV4-3	TRBJ2-1	.	TGCGCCAGCAGCCAAGATGGGGCTCAGGGCTCCTACAATGAGCAGTTCTTC	CASSQDGAQGSYNEQFF
.	14	TRBV10-1	TRBJ2-3	.	TGCGCCAGCAGTGACCCCGGAACGGCAGATACGCAGTATTTT	CASSDPGTADTQYF
.	14	TRBV30	TRBJ2-1	TRBD2	TGTGCCTGGAGTGGGAGCGGGGTCTTCAATGAGCAGTTCTTC	CAWSGSGVFNEQFF
.	15	TRBV7-2	TRBJ2-1	.	TGTGCCAGCAGCTTAGCGGCTCGCACCCCCAATGAGCAGTTCTTC	CASSLAARTPNEQFF
few	15	TRBV19	TRBJ2-7	TRBD1	TGTGCCAGTAGTTTCCGACAGGGGTTTGGAGGAGAGCAGTACTTC	CASSFRQGFGGEQYF
.	16	TRBV19	TRBJ2-3	.	TGTGCCAGTAGTACCCCACCGACAGAAAACACAGATACGCAGTATTTT	CASSTPPTENTDTQYF
.	16	TRBV19	TRBJ2-2	TRBD1	TGTGCCAGTAGGACCCTAGGGGGCGCGAACACCGGGGAGCTGTTTTTT	CASRTLGGANTGELFF
.	16	TRBV2	TRBJ1-1	.	TGTGCCAGCAGTGACGTCGGGGGCAAAGCGAACACTGAAGCTTTCTTT	CASSDVGGKANTEAFF
.	16	TRBV28	TRBJ2-7	TRBD1	TGTGCCAGCAGTCTAGACCCGGGACAGATTTCCTACGAGCAGTACTTC	CASSLDPGQISYEQYF
.	12	TRBV6-1	TRBJ1-1	.	TGTGCCAGCAACCCCGAGGGGTCTGAAGCTTTCTTT	CASNPEGSEAFF
.	14	TRBV6-4	TRBJ1-6	TRBD1	TGTGCCAGCAGTGAGGGGACAGGGTGGTCACCCCTCCACTTT	CASSEGTGWSPLHF
once	13	TRBV11-3	TRBJ2-1	.	TGTGCCAGCAGCTTGGTTCGGAGCAGTGAGCAGTTCTTC	CASSLVRSSEQFF
.	13	TRBV5-1	TRBJ2-7	.	TGCGCCAGCAGAAGAGACACCTTAAACGAGCAGTACTTC	CASRRDTLNEQYF
.	16	TRBV7-7	TRBJ2-3	.	TGTGCCAGCAGCTTAGGGACAGCATTCGGCACAGATACGCAGTATTTT	CASSLGTAFGTDTQYF
.	15	TRBV28	TRBJ2-3	.	TGTGCCAGCAGTTCTAGTGGGAGGAGCACAGATACGCAGTATTTT	CASSSSGRSTDTQYF
.	13	TRBV27	TRBJ1-2	.	TGTGCCAGCAGCCTACGACCCCGGTATGGCTACACCTTC	CASSLRPRYGYTF
.	15	TRBV2	TRBJ2-2	TRBD2	TGTGCCAGCAGCCCGACTAGCGGCACTACCGGGGAGCTGTTTTTT	CASSPTSGTTGELFF
once	14	TRBV4-1	TRBJ1-5	.	TGCGCCAGCAGCCAAGCTCTTGGGGGTCAGCCCCAGCATTTT	CASSQALGGQPQHF
once	12	TRBV7-2	TRBJ2-5	.	TGTGCCAGCAGCCTGTCCGAGGAGACCCAGTACTTC	CASSLSEETQYF
.	13	TRBV2	TRBJ2-1	.	TGTGCCAGCAGCACCAGCGGACCTTCCGAGCAGTTCTTC	CASSTSGPSEQFF
.	14	TRBV28	TRBJ1-1	.	TGTGCCAGCAGTTTAGGGGGTTGGGACACTGAAGCTTTCTTT	CASSLGGWDTEAFF
.	16	TRBV5-1	TRBJ1-2	.	TGCGCCAGCAGCTCCCCATCCAGGGGTCGGGGCTATGGCTACACCTTC	CASSSPSRGRGYGYTF
.	15	TRBV14	TRBJ2-3	TRBD1	TGTGCCAGCAGCCCTCGACAGGGAAGCACAGATACGCAGTATTTT	CASSPRQGSTDTQYF
.	14	TRBV11-3	TRBJ2-1	.	TGTGCCAGCAGCTTTGTAGGCTCTACGAGTGAGCAGTTCTTC	CASSFVGSTSEQFF
few	16	TRBV5-6	TRBJ1-2	.	TGTGCCAGCAGCCCCGGGGGGCAGGGTGGTCTCTATGGCTACACCTTC	CASSPGGQGGLYGYTF
few	16	TRBV4-1	TRBJ2-3	TRBD2	TGCGCCAGCAGCCACCGTTTAGCGGGTAGCACAGATACGCAGTATTTT	CASSHRLAGSTDTQYF
.	19	TRBV4-2	TRBJ2-7	TRBD2	TGTGCCAGCAGCCAACGGATGGCACTAGCGGGAGGGAGATCCTACGAGCAGTACTTC	CASSQRMALAGGRSYEQYF
.	13	TRBV10-3	TRBJ2-5	.	TGTGCCATCAGTGAGGGTGGGCTGGAGACCCAGTACTTC	CAISEGGLETQYF
.	17	TRBV18	TRBJ1-1	.	TGTGCCAGCTCACCTTTCGACAGCCCACCCCTGAACACTGAAGCTTTCTTT	CASSPFDSPPLNTEAFF
once	15	TRBV6-1	TRBJ2-3	TRBD2	TGTGCCAGCAGTGCACTAGCGGGGGGGCCGGATACGCAGTATTTT	CASSALAGGPDTQYF
.	16	TRBV10-1	TRBJ2-2	.	TGCGCCAGCAGTGGGATCGGGAGATCGAACACCGGGGAGCTGTTTTTT	CASSGIGRSNTGELFF
.	17	TRBV19	TRBJ1-5	.	TGTGCCAGTAGTATAGATCAGCCTTTGACACCCAATCAGCCCCAGCATTTT	CASSIDQPLTPNQPQHF
.	16	TRBV5-1	TRBJ2-3	TRBD2	TGCGCCAGCAGCCCGGGACTAGCGGCGAGCACAGATACGCAGTATTTT	CASSPGLAASTDTQYF
.	15	TRBV6-5	TRBJ1-5	.	TGTGCCAGCAGTTACTCCCCTTGGGCGAATCAGCCCCAGCATTTT	CASSYSPWANQPQHF
.	16	TRBV7-8	TRBJ2-1	TRBD2	TGTGCCAGCAGCTCCGGGACTAGGGTGGCTGGGAATGAGCAGTTCTTC	CASSSGTRVAGNEQFF
.	18	TRBV18	TRBJ1-5	TRBD1	TGTGCCAGCTCACCAAGGTCTTGGCAGGGGGATAGCAATCAGCCCCAGCATTTT	CASSPRSWQGDSNQPQHF
.	17	TRBV9	TRBJ2-7	.	TGTGCCAGCAGCGTAGCTTCTGTAAGCGAATTCTCCTACGAGCAGTACTTC	CASSVASVSEFSYEQYF
.	13	TRBV7-2	TRBJ1-2	.	TGTGCCAGCAGCTTAGCGGTGGACCAAAGCTACACCTTC	CASSLAVDQSYTF
.	16	TRBV7-2	TRBJ1-1	TRBD1	TGTGCCAGCAGCACCTACAGGGGGGGAGGGGCCACTGAAGCTTTCTTT	CASSTYRGGGATEAFF
.	15	TRBV28	TRBJ2-4	TRBD1	TGTGCCAGCAGTCCCAGGGGACAGTTTTTCGGCATTCAGTACTTC	CASSPRGQFFGIQYF
.	17	TRBV4-2	TRBJ2-1	TRBD2	TGTGCCAGCAGCCAAGGGGCTAGCGGGAGTTCCTACAATGAGCAGTTCTTC	CASSQGASGSSYNEQFF
.	15	TRBV27	TRBJ2-1	TRBD2	TGTGCCAGCCAAGGCGGGAGCGGAAAATACAATGAGCAGTTCTTC	CASQGGSGKYNEQFF
.	14	TRBV19	TRBJ2-3	.	TGTGCCAGTAGGACAGGTGGCTGGACAGATACGCAGTATTTT	CASRTGGWTDTQYF
.	15	TRBV5-1	TRBJ2-1	.	TGCGCCAGCACTCCGGACGGAGGCTCCTACAATGAGCAGTTCTTC	CASTPDGGSYNEQFF
.	13	TRBV18	TRBJ2-3	.	TGTGCCAGCTCACGAGCACCAACGGATACGCAGTATTTT	CASSRAPTDTQYF
.	12	TRBV15	TRBJ1-2	.	TGTGCCACCTCAGGGACGGGCTATGGCTACACCTTC	CATSGTGYGYTF
.	18	TRBV4-1	TRBJ1-3	TRBD1	TGCGCCAGCAGCCATCGGGACAGGCCCAGGGGTTCTGGAAACACCATATATTTT	CASSHRDRPRGSGNTIYF